The present T cell receptor (beta chain) was sequenced within a study of cytomegalovirus exposure and HLA in healthy donors. General observations from the study: Cytomegalovirus-associated TCR beta chains were listed, numbering 164. Later analysis demonstrated an association between a missense DCLRE1C variant and TCR beta V- and J-gene trimming.

With 60 Vbeta and 13 Jbeta primers, the PCR was carried out. Only in-frame clones appear in the TCRdb table, and some are missing; sequencing was by immunoSEQ multiplex PCR. This sample has 150,000 to 200,000 clones; around three quarters occur once, and the top ten carry 1.5% to 2%. The ends were cut back, 6 bases at V and 7 bases at J, with 9 bases in the middle. The CDR3 runs to 12 residues. Germline V CDR1 and CDR2: SGHTA, FQGTGA. Notes on this clone: Its specificity is not known.

The sequencing input was PBMCs. This chain joins TRBV7-3 and TRBJ2-2; D remains ambiguous. The sequence derives from a woman aged 25 to 39 in good health and CMV-seronegative. As DNA, the CDR3 is TGTGCCAGCAGGCCACGAGGCGGGGAGCTGTTTTTT. Amino acid sequence: CASRPRGGELFF.